This TCR beta chain was sequenced for a study of T cell repertoires in cytomegalovirus infection. Study conclusions and caveats: There were HLA-C-restricted CMV-specific TCR beta clonotypes dominating the ex vivo response.

The CDR3 is made up of 13 amino acids. V lost 8 bases and J lost 5; bases outside the gene matches: 6. Germline V gives CDR1 MNHNY, CDR2 SVGAGI (reference sequence). Remarks on this clonotype: The antigen is unknown.

Via MiXCR, TCRdb re-called the reads, giving one row per CDR3 protein. This table holds about a million distinct CDR3 sequences, 31% found once. This TCR was sampled from a human donor in good health (CMV status not recorded). Some clones in this sample may be carry-over from other donors' samples. The source was cultured CD8+ T cells from PBMCs, collected from culture after CMV antigen stimulation. The chain has TRBV6-6 and TRBJ2-5; 9 positions agree with TRBD1. DNA for the CDR3: TGTGCCAGCGCACAGGGGGCAGGGGAGACCCAGTACTTC. Its protein product is CASAQGAGETQYF.